The clone carrying this TCR beta chain was seen at least ten times. This sample stems from a study of identical twins. TCRdb reprocessed the 5' RACE reads via MiXCR and lists one record per CDR3 protein. The sample holds 450,000 to 650,000 distinct CDR3 sequences, 9.6% seen once. The germline V gene encodes CDR1 MNHEY and CDR2 SVGEGT. CDR3 length: 19 residues. V trimming: 5 bases; J trimming: 2 bases; junction bases outside the gene matches: 16. This same sample was also part of a study on yellow fever vaccine responses in identical twins.

Sequencing was performed on PBMCs. This receptor was identified in a woman aged 18-29 years in good health. The chain is built from TRBV6-2 or TRBV6-3 and TRBJ2-1; 9 bases agree with TRBD2. The CDR3 protein is CASSPSFVSGSAPYNEQFF. As DNA, the CDR3 is TGTGCCAGCAGTCCCTCTTTTGTTAGCGGGAGCGCTCCCTACAATGAGCAGTTCTTC.